This T cell receptor (beta chain) came from a study of OX40 agonist ivuxolimab in advanced cancers. The study, taken as a whole, reports: In the 0.1 to 3.0 mg/kg range, CD4+ and CD8+ blood T cells had expanded clonally by week 6.

V was clipped by 6 bases and J by 4 bases, with 12 bases between them. Germline CDR1 reads MDHEN; CDR2 reads SYDVKM. CDR3 length: 13 residues. TCRdb's table, derived via immunoSEQ multiplex PCR, lists solely in-frame clones and lacks some. The data contain fewer than 90,000 clones, 91% of them seen just once; the ten biggest clones take up about 1.7%. Turning to this clone: The antigen is not known.

This chain uses TRBV28 with TRBJ1-2, with a weak D call TRBD1 (5 bases). Material: CD4+ or CD8+ T cells sorted from blood, obtained in a trial of the OX40 agonist ivuxolimab. This receptor was taken from an adult with an advanced solid tumor such as melanoma, head and neck, liver or kidney cancer. CDR3 DNA: TGTGCCAGCAGGGGGCAGGCGACCTATGGCTACACCTTC. Protein sequence: CASRGQATYGYTF.